Shown below are 23 T cell receptor beta chains from a single sample sequenced in a study of metastatic and nonmetastatic thyroid tumors. The entire patient cohort was treatment-naive prior to thyroid surgery. Via MiXCR, TCRdb re-called the PCR reads. Of under 20,000 clones detected, over 20% appear once; the ten largest clones hold around 8.1%. The sample taken for sequencing was adjacent normal tissue. The source is a female donor with papillary thyroid cancer or a benign thyroid nodule (not recorded which). Some clones in this sample may be carry-over from other donors' samples.

The chain links TRBV20-1 to TRBJ2-3; 8 bases agree with TRBD2. Per the germline V gene, CDR1 is DFQATT and CDR2 is SNEGSKA (reference sequence). Trimming removed 6 bases from V and 4 bases from J; junction bases left unmatched: 9. This CDR3 comprises 14 residues. Here the CDR3 DNA reads TGCAGTGCCGGGGGGGTAGCGGCTTCAGATACGCAGTATTTT. It specifies CSAGGVAASDTQYF.

The genes are TRBV15 and TRBJ2-7; 7 nucleotides match TRBD2. The V and J ends lost 6 bases and 6 bases, in that order; junction bases with no gene match: 11. Looked up from germline, CDR1 is LNHNV and CDR2 is YYDKDF (reference sequence). This CDR3 has 14 amino acids. The CDR3, as DNA: TGTGCCACCAGTTCCGTTAGATGGGGGGGCGAGCAGTACTTC. Its protein product is CATSSVRWGGEQYF. Full variable domain (missing parts from reference TRBV15 and TRBJ2-7): DAMVIQNPRYQVTQFGKPVTLSCSQTLNHNVMYWYQQKSSQAPKLLFHYYDKDFNNEADTPDNFQSRRPNTSFCFLDIRSPGLGDTAMYLCATSSVRWGGEQYFGPGTRLTVT.

This clone was detected many times. This chain joins TRBV7-2 and TRBJ2-2; perhaps D is TRBD1 or TRBD2 (5 bases each). The CDR3 runs 15 residues. V lost 5 bases, J lost 6 bases, and 16 bases lay in between. Germline CDR1 SGHTA, CDR2 FQGNSA. The CDR3 is CASSPPGPAPGELFF. The CDR3 DNA follows: TGTGCCAGCAGCCCGCCGGGACCAGCCCCCGGGGAGCTGTTTTTT.

The rearrangement links TRBV3-1 to TRBJ2-5, with D perhaps matching TRBD1 or TRBD2 (5 bases each). This CDR3 spans 13 amino acids. V lost 1 base to trimming and J lost 5 bases, with 8 bases between them. CDR1 is LGHDT and CDR2 is YNNKEL in the germline V gene (reference sequence). The CDR3 DNA reads TGTGCCAGCAGCCAAGGTTGGGGGGAGACCCAGTACTTC. Amino acid sequence: CASSQGWGETQYF.

The rearrangement joins TRBV7-2 to TRBJ2-7, with D possibly matching TRBD2 (6 bases). Germline V lookup: CDR1 SGHTA, CDR2 FQGNSA. This CDR3 contains 13 residues. With 0 bases removed from V and 6 bases from J, the gap between germline ends came to 9 bases. The CDR3 loop reads CASSLAGGIEQYV. The CDR3, as DNA: TGTGCCAGCAGCTTAGCGGGGGGTATCGAGCAGTACGTC.

Regarding this clone: The conserved closing phenylalanine or tryptophan is absent in this CDR3, likely reflecting a read error. The DNA is omitted, as the CDR3 cannot be located on it reliably, and the CDR3 follows TCRdb's listing. The CDR3 reads CASSLAPAWTGPG. This chain links TRBV27 with TRBJ2-7; the DNA was not used to check the table's D call, TRBD1. The CDR3 is 13 residues long, ends included. Germline-derived CDR1 and CDR2 are MNHEY and SMNVEV (reference sequence).

As to this clone: At one end the junction does not follow the germline gene, possibly because of a read error. The V and J genes are TRBV7-9 and TRBJ2-2, with TRBD1 as a possible D gene (5 bases). Germline values: CDR1 SEHNR, CDR2 FQNEAQ (reference sequence). The CDR3 has 14 amino acids. The CDR3 here is CASSLGQNTVELFF. DNA for the CDR3: TGTGCCAGCAGCTTAGGACAGAACACCGTGGAGCTGTTTTTT.

About this clone itself: Since no conserved phenylalanine or tryptophan closes the CDR3, a read error is the likely cause. No DNA is shown, since the ends of the CDR3 on it are uncertain; the CDR3 is the one TCRdb lists. The rearrangement joins TRBV6-1 to TRBJ2-2. The CDR3 spans 12 amino acids, including both terminal residues. In germline, CDR1 is MNHNS, CDR2 SASEGT. CDR3 loop: CASSASTGELCN.

This clone was detected only a few times. This chain links TRBV6-2 or TRBV6-3 with TRBJ2-7; D uncertain. CDR1 MNHEY and CDR2 SVGEGT come from the germline V gene. The CDR3 extends over 14 amino acids. The V end lost 8 bases, the J end lost 7 bases, and 21 bases lay between the germline ends. CDR3 region: CASSFRVSSQEQYF. The CDR3 DNA is TGTGCCAGCTCCTTTCGGGTGAGCTCCCAAGAGCAGTACTTC.

This clone was counted between two and nine times. The genes are TRBV12-3 or TRBV12-4 and TRBJ2-3; maybe TRBD1 (6 bases). The V end was cut by 7 bases, the J end by 0 bases, with 17 bases between. The CDR3 sequence is 16 residues long. Here the CDR3 reads CASMEDRLISTDTQYF. Written as DNA, the CDR3 is TGTGCCAGCATGGAGGACAGACTAATAAGCACAGATACGCAGTATTTT.

The genes are TRBV28 and TRBJ1-2; D might be TRBD1 (5 bases). V shed 6 bases and J shed 3 bases, with 17 bases lying between them. The CDR3 is 15 amino acids. The germline CDR1 and CDR2 sequences are MDHEN and SYDVKM. CDR3 DNA: TGTGCCAGCAGCCCCATCGGGGCATCGTACTATGGCTACACCTTC. Protein product: CASSPIGASYYGYTF.

This rearrangement joins TRBV4-3 to TRBJ1-2, with 7 bases that match TRBD1. Trimming removed 0 bases from V and 6 bases from J; junction bases left unmatched: 7. In germline, CDR1 is LGHNA, CDR2 YSLEER. There are 15 residues in the CDR3. The chain's CDR3 is CASSQDRTGANGYTF. The CDR3 bases are TGCGCCAGCAGCCAAGACCGTACAGGGGCGAATGGCTACACCTTC.

This chain uses TRBV7-2 with TRBJ2-3; 8 bases agree with TRBD1. The V gene's germline CDR1 is SGHTA and CDR2 FQGNSA. Trimming cost V 4 bases and J 5 bases; bases outside gene matches: 5. The CDR3 covers 14 residues. CDR3 amino acids: CASSSTQGEDTQYF. The CDR3 DNA reads as TGTGCCAGCAGCTCAACACAGGGGGAAGATACGCAGTATTTT.

The chain uses TRBV27 and TRBJ2-2; 8 nucleotides align to TRBD2. The J segment lost 1 base and the V segment lost 0 bases, leaving 13 bases of the junction unmatched. Germline V lookup: CDR1 MNHEY, CDR2 SMNVEV (reference sequence). The CDR3 consists of 20 residues. The CDR3: CASSLSSGRLGAGNTGELFF. The CDR3 DNA follows: TGTGCCAGCAGTTTATCGAGCGGGAGACTAGGGGCAGGGAACACCGGGGAGCTGTTTTTT.

This chain joins TRBV6-2 or TRBV6-3 and TRBJ2-7; D is undetermined. There are 11 residues in the CDR3. The V gene's germline CDR1 is MNHEY and CDR2 SVGEGT. Trimming cost V 2 bases and J 6 bases, with 5 bases left between them. Here the CDR3 reads CASSYELEQYF. The CDR3 DNA reads TGTGCCAGCAGTTACGAACTCGAGCAGTACTTC.

The chain uses TRBV20-1 and TRBJ2-1, with 7 bases that match TRBD2. The V and J ends lost 2 bases and 5 bases, in that order; junction bases with no gene match: 9. The CDR3 runs 15 residues. Germline V gene sequence: CDR1 DFQATT, CDR2 SNEGSKA (reference sequence). Here the CDR3 reads CSARYHRLAHNEQFF. The CDR3 nucleotides read TGCAGTGCTAGATATCATAGACTAGCCCACAATGAGCAGTTCTTC.

This chain uses TRBV5-1 with TRBJ1-2, with D possibly TRBD1 on 6 matching bases. The V end was cut by 5 bases, the J end by 4 bases, with 12 bases between. CDR1 is SGHRS and CDR2 is YFSETQ in the germline V gene. The CDR3 has 13 residues. Written as DNA, the CDR3 is TGCGCCAGCAGGTCAGGGGATCGCTATGGCTACACCTTC. It codes for CASRSGDRYGYTF.

There are a few counts of this clone. The chain couples TRBV20-1 to TRBJ2-7; D uncertain. The V and J ends lost 3 bases and 5 bases respectively, with 11 bases between them. From germline, CDR1 is DFQATT and CDR2 SNEGSKA (reference sequence). This CDR3 has 12 amino acids. For the CDR3, the DNA is TGCAGTGCTAGGTCGGATTGGAACGAGCAGTACTTC. Encoded protein: CSARSDWNEQYF.

CDR3 nucleotide sequence: TGTGCCAGCAGCCCCAGCGTGGGGGGCATAGGCGAGCAGTACTTC. Encoded protein: CASSPSVGGIGEQYF. The chain is built from TRBV3-1 and TRBJ2-7, with D possibly being TRBD1 or TRBD2 (6 bases each). CDR3 size: 15 residues. From germline, CDR1 is LGHDT and CDR2 YNNKEL (reference sequence). The V gene lost 4 bases and the J gene lost 6 bases, with 19 bases spanning the gap.

Relative to its sample, this clone is medium-sized. This rearrangement joins TRBV28 to TRBJ2-1; D ambiguous. There are 11 residues in the CDR3. V was shortened by 5 bases and J by 5 bases, with 4 bases between the two germline ends. The germline gives CDR1 MDHEN, CDR2 SYDVKM. The CDR3 is CASSPNNEQFF. CDR3 DNA sequence: TGTGCCAGCAGTCCTAACAATGAGCAGTTCTTC.

This clone was detected a few times. The J gene is TRBJ2-7, the V gene TRBV12-3 or TRBV12-4; no definite D call. V lost 3 bases to trimming and J lost 7 bases, with 10 bases between them. This CDR3 has 12 amino acids. This chain's CDR3 is CASSFGPREQYF. CDR3 nucleotides: TGTGCCAGCAGTTTTGGGCCCCGAGAGCAGTACTTC.

The gene calls are TRBV11-3 and TRBJ1-1, with D unclear. Germline values: CDR1 SGHNT, CDR2 YENEEA. Trimming removed 4 bases at V and 4 bases at J, with 13 bases between. CDR3 length: 14 amino acids. The CDR3 DNA sequence: TGTGCCAGCAGCTCGGACGGCTTGAGCACTGAAGCTTTCTTT. Residues: CASSSDGLSTEAFF.

The rearrangement uses TRBV7-8 and TRBJ2-7; D might be TRBD1 or TRBD2, each matching 5 bases. Germline V gene data show CDR1 as SGHVS and CDR2 as FQNEAQ. V lost 8 bases, J lost 2 bases, and 13 bases lay in between. CDR3 size: 13 residues. CDR3 DNA sequence: TGTGCCAGCGCCTGGGGGACCCCCTACGAGCAGTACTTC. This codes for CASAWGTPYEQYF.